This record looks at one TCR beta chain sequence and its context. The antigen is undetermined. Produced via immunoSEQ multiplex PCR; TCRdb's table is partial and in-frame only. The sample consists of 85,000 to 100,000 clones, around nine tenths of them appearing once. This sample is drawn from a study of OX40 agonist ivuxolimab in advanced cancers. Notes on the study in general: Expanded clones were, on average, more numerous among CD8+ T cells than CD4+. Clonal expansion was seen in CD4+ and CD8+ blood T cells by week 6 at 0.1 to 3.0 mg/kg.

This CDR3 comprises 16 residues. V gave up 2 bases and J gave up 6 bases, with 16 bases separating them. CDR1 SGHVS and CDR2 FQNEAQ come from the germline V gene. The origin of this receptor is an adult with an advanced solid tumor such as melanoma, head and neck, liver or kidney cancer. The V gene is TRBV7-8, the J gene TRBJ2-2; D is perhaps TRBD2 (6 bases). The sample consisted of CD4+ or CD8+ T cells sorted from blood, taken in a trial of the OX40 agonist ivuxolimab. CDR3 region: CASSLTGVGDAGELFF. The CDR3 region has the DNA TGTGCCAGCAGCTTAACGGGGGTCGGGGACGCCGGGGAGCTGTTTTTT.